This T cell receptor beta chain was captured in a study of CD8 T cells in ankylosing spondylitis. Preparation of TCR beta libraries was done by quantitative 5'-RACE with molecular barcodes. In TCRdb, the 5' RACE reads were re-called with MiXCR into one record per CDR3 protein. The repertoire consists of 150,000 to 200,000 distinct CDR3 sequences, with around a sixth occurring once and the leading ten covering roughly 4.5%. This CDR3 spans 11 amino acids. The V gene lost 6 bases and the J gene lost 4 bases, with 9 bases spanning the gap. Germline V lookup: CDR1 SQVTM, CDR2 ANQGSEA. What was sequenced was blood, either unsorted or a sorted T cell fraction (not recorded which). This rearrangement joins TRBV29-1 to TRBJ1-2; a weak D match, TRBD1 (5 bases). This receptor was taken from a male donor under 30 with ankylosing spondylitis or in good health (not recorded which). This CDR3 reads CSVETGYGYTF. The CDR3, as DNA: TGCAGCGTCGAAACAGGCTATGGCTACACCTTC. Full variable domain (outside the CDR3, taken from reference TRBV29-1 and TRBJ1-2): SAVISQKPSRDICQRGTSLTIQCQVDSQVTMMFWYRQQPGQSLTLIATANQGSEATYESGFVIDKFPISRPNLTFSTLTVSNMSPEDSSIYLCSVETGYGYTFGSGTRLTVV.